The rows below give T cell receptor beta chains drawn from one sample of a study of patients and donors after allogeneic stem cell transplantation. MiXCR was run by TCRdb on the RT-PCR reads, yielding one entry per CDR3 protein. The table shows 900,000 to 1,000,000 distinct CDR3 sequences, with more than 15% occurring only once. The sample taken for sequencing was blood, either unsorted or a sorted T cell fraction (not recorded which). The source of these receptors is a human donor who was either an allogeneic HSCT recipient or a stem cell or donor lymphocyte infusion donor (not recorded which). It is not recorded whose cells these are; they may come from a transplant donor. The CDR3 runs from the conserved cysteine through the conserved F or W. A D gene is named only where the DNA matches it firmly. Not every row has a clone size; where given, it reads once, few, many or a size class.

clone_size j_call v_call d_call cdr3_nt cdr3_aa
few TRBJ2-1 TRBV29-1 - TGCAGCGTTGAAAAATTACTAGTTAAGAACAATGAGCAGTTCTTC CSVEKLLVKNNEQFF
- TRBJ2-1 TRBV20-1 TRBD2 TGCAGTGCTAGAGATCTCGGGGACTACTCCTACAATGAGCAGTTCTTC CSARDLGDYSYNEQFF
- TRBJ2-1 TRBV24-1 - TGTGCCACCAGTGGCGGTCCCCTTTTGGAGCAGTTCTTC CATSGGPLLEQFF
- TRBJ2-5 TRBV2 - TGTGCCAGCAGTGAGACAGTGGTGTTGCAAGAGACCCAGTACTTC CASSETVVLQETQYF
few TRBJ2-5 TRBV15 - TGTGCCACCAGAGTTCAGGGGCGTGAAGAGACCCAGTACTTC CATRVQGREETQYF
few TRBJ2-7 TRBV5-1 - TGCGCCAGCAGCTTGGCGATTCTCCCGGCATGGAGGGACACACCTTCCTACGAGCAGTACTTC CASSLAILPAWRDTPSYEQYF
- TRBJ2-2 TRBV2 - TGTGCCAGCACCACAGCGAACACCGGGGAGCTGTTTTTT CASTTANTGELFF
- TRBJ2-7 TRBV4-1 - TGCGCCAGCAGCCAAGGGGGGCTTAGCTCCTACGAGCAGTACTTC CASSQGGLSSYEQYF
once TRBJ2-7 TRBV12-3/TRBV12-4 TRBD2 TGTGCCAGCAATCCGACTAGCGATTACGAGCAGTACTTC CASNPTSDYEQYF
- TRBJ2-3 TRBV9 TRBD1 TGTGCCAGCAGCGGCGACAGGGGGCACAGAGATACGCAGTATTTT CASSGDRGHRDTQYF
- TRBJ1-1 TRBV29-1 - TGCAGCGTTGTTCGGCTGGACACTGAAGCTTTCTTT CSVVRLDTEAFF
- TRBJ2-7 TRBV5-1 - TGCGCCAGCAGCTTCGCAGGCGAAGAGCAGTACTTC CASSFAGEEQYF
- TRBJ1-1 TRBV6-4 TRBD1 TGTGCCAGCAGATCGACGACAGGGGGGTCTGACACTGAAGCTTTCTTT CASRSTTGGSDTEAFF
- TRBJ1-2 TRBV5-1 TRBD1 TGCGCCAGCAGCGCCGGACAGGGTCGGTGGGGCTACACCTTC CASSAGQGRWGYTF
- TRBJ2-7 TRBV20-1 - TGCAGTGCTAGAGACAGGGTTGGTGGCAGGGGCGACCACGAGCAGTACTTC CSARDRVGGRGDHEQYF
- TRBJ1-2 TRBV29-1 - TGCAGCGCGTACCCGGGGGCGGGTGGCTACACCTTC CSAYPGAGGYTF
- TRBJ2-7 TRBV7-6 TRBD1 TGTGCCAGCAGCGCCCCCGGGACAGATTACTACGAGCAGTACTTC CASSAPGTDYYEQYF
few TRBJ1-1 TRBV12-3/TRBV12-4 - TGTGCCAGCAGTTTAGTTACGGCAGTGATTACTGAAGCTTTCTTT CASSLVTAVITEAFF
few TRBJ1-1 TRBV12-3/TRBV12-4 - TGTGCCAGCAGTTGGGACACGAACACTGAAGCTTTCTTT CASSWDTNTEAFF
few TRBJ2-3 TRBV5-1 - TGCGCCAGCAGCTTGGAGGGACAACCCACAGATACGCAGTATTTT CASSLEGQPTDTQYF
few TRBJ2-1 TRBV5-1 TRBD2 TGCGCCAGCAGCTTGGTACGGGAGGGCCCGAATGAGCAGTTCTTC CASSLVREGPNEQFF
few TRBJ2-7 TRBV18 - TGTGCCAGCTCGTCCGGGGCGGGGCCCTACGAGCAGTACTTC CASSSGAGPYEQYF
- TRBJ2-1 TRBV4-2 TRBD2 TGTGCCAGCAGCGAGCGACTAGCGGGGGTTGTAAATGAGCAGTTCTTC CASSERLAGVVNEQFF
- TRBJ1-1 TRBV18 - TGTGCCAGCTCACCAGGGTCAGGGATGAACACTGAAGCTTTCTTT CASSPGSGMNTEAFF
- TRBJ2-7 TRBV29-1 TRBD1 TGCAGCGTGGAAGGACAGGGGAAGCAGTACTTC CSVEGQGKQYF
- TRBJ1-6 TRBV20-1 - TGCAGTGCTAGGGCCCATCAGGGTGAAGGATCACCCCTCCACTTT CSARAHQGEGSPLHF
many TRBJ2-7 TRBV29-1 - TGCAGCGTTGGTCAGATCTACGAGCAGTACTTC CSVGQIYEQYF
few TRBJ2-3 TRBV5-1 TRBD2 TGCGCCAGCAGCATTAGGACTAGCGGGAGGGCCGGTACGCAGTATTTT CASSIRTSGRAGTQYF
- TRBJ1-2 TRBV7-9 - TGTGCCAGCAGCTCCACGGACAGAGTCTATGGCTACACCTTC CASSSTDRVYGYTF
few TRBJ2-1 TRBV29-1 - TGCAGCGTGACCCAGGGGGGACACAATGAGCAGTTCTTC CSVTQGGHNEQFF
- TRBJ2-7 TRBV4-3 - TGCGCCAGCAGCCAAGAAATCCTCATTTTGGGGAGAAACGAGCAGTACTTC CASSQEILILGRNEQYF
- TRBJ2-6 TRBV5-1 TRBD1 TGCGCCAGCAGCTCATACAGGGGCTCGGGGGCCAACGTCCTGACTTTC CASSSYRGSGANVLTF
- TRBJ1-1 TRBV10-3 - TGTGCCATCATGGGGTCCTTAAGGGAGAACACTGAAGCTTTCTTT CAIMGSLRENTEAFF
few TRBJ2-7 TRBV5-5 - TGTGCCAGCAGCCAGAAAACCCCCCCCTACGAGCAGTACTTC CASSQKTPPYEQYF
few TRBJ1-1 TRBV27 TRBD1 TGTGCCAGCAGTTTATTGGGACAGAAGAACACTGAAGCTTTCTTT CASSLLGQKNTEAFF
- TRBJ2-1 TRBV6-1 - TGTGCCAGCAGAAATAGGCCTGGGATAGATTACAATGAGCAGTTCTTC CASRNRPGIDYNEQFF
- TRBJ1-2 TRBV18 - TGTGCCAGCTCACAATACGGGACTGGCCGGATGGATGGCTACACCTTC CASSQYGTGRMDGYTF
few TRBJ1-3 TRBV24-1 - TGTGCCACCAGTGAGGGGCGACCTGGAAACACCATATATTTT CATSEGRPGNTIYF
few TRBJ1-1 TRBV11-2 - TGTGCCAGCAGCTCGCCCGGGGGGGTGAACACTGAAGCTTTCTTT CASSSPGGVNTEAFF
few TRBJ2-2 TRBV5-1 TRBD2 TGCGCCAGCAGCTTGGGGACTAGCGGGATTGCCGGGGAGCTGTTTTTT CASSLGTSGIAGELFF
- TRBJ1-1 TRBV30 - TGTGCCTGGAGTGTAGTAGATGAAGCTTTCTTT CAWSVVDEAFF
few TRBJ1-2 TRBV5-1 - TGCGCCAGCAGCTTGGACCCGGGACACCATTCTAACTATGGCTACACCTTC CASSLDPGHHSNYGYTF
few TRBJ1-5 TRBV4-3 TRBD1 TGCGCCAGCAGCCAGGACAGGGGGGTTCAGCCCCAGCATTTT CASSQDRGVQPQHF
few TRBJ2-7 TRBV20-1 - TGCAGTGCTACCGGCACTCTCATCGGCGAGCAGTACTTC CSATGTLIGEQYF
- TRBJ1-1 TRBV6-1 - TGTGCCAGCAGTCCCCAAGGGCGGAGAATGAACACTGAAGCTTTCTTT CASSPQGRRMNTEAFF
few TRBJ1-5 TRBV4-1 - TGCGCCAGCAGCCAAGATACCATTGGACAGCGAAATCAGCCCCAGCATTTT CASSQDTIGQRNQPQHF
- TRBJ1-1 TRBV11-1 TRBD1 TGTGCCAGCAGATTTGACCAAGGGACAGGTGAAGCTTTCTTT CASRFDQGTGEAFF
- TRBJ1-1 TRBV12-3/TRBV12-4 TRBD1 TGTGCCAGCAGTCTCCGGGACAGGAACACTGAAGCTTTCTTT CASSLRDRNTEAFF
- TRBJ2-1 TRBV14 - TGTGCCAGCAGCCAAAAGGGACAATCTCCTAAGCAGTTCTTC CASSQKGQSPKQFF
few TRBJ2-3 TRBV12-3/TRBV12-4 TRBD2 TGTGCCAGCAGCCCGGATCTAGCGGGGCCCCCCACAGATACGCAGTATTTT CASSPDLAGPPTDTQYF
- TRBJ2-3 TRBV24-1 - TGTGCCACCAGTGCGTTACCCTTGACGGGACCTAGCACAGATACGCAGTATTTT CATSALPLTGPSTDTQYF
- TRBJ2-1 TRBV7-3 TRBD1 TGTGCCAGCAGCTTATTAGGGGGCTCCCCCAATGAGCAGTTCTTC CASSLLGGSPNEQFF
- TRBJ2-1 TRBV19 - TGTGCCAGTAGTACGACGGGAGAGCAGTTCTTC CASSTTGEQFF
- TRBJ1-1 TRBV20-1 - TGCAGTGCTACCTTACTAAGGCTCTACACTGAAGCTTTCTTT CSATLLRLYTEAFF